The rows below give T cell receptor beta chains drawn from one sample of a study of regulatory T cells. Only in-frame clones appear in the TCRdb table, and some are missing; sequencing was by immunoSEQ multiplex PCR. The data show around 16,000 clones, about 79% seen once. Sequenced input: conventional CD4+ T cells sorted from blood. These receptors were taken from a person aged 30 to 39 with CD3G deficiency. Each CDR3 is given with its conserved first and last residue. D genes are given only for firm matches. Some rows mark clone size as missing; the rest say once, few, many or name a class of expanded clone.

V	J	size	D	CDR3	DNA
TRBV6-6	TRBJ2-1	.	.	CASSKHTNNEQFF	TGTGCCAGCAGTAAGCACACAAACAATGAGCAGTTCTTC
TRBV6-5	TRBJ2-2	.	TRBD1	CASRDSYTGELFF	TGTGCCAGCCGGGACAGTTACACCGGGGAGCTGTTTTTT
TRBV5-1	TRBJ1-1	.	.	CASSLKAGTEAFF	TGCGCCAGCAGCTTAAAGGCGGGCACTGAAGCTTTCTTT
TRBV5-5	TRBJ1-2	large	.	CASSSRSGGYTF	TGTGCCAGCAGCTCCAGATCCGGTGGCTACACCTTC
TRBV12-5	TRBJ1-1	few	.	CASGPGTSAFF	TGTGCTAGTGGTCCCGGGACTTCAGCTTTCTTT
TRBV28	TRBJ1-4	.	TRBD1	CASRGQGRNEKLFF	TGTGCCAGCCGCGGACAGGGACGTAATGAAAAACTGTTTTTT
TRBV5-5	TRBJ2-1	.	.	CASSRDPGVVGNEQFF	TGTGCCAGCAGCCGGGATCCGGGAGTGGTAGGGAATGAGCAGTTCTTC
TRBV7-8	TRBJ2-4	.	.	CASSLGGLAPDIQYF	TGTGCCAGCAGCTTAGGAGGGTTAGCCCCGGACATTCAGTACTTC
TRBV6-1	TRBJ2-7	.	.	CASSELGAREQYF	TGTGCCAGCAGTGAATTGGGAGCTAGGGAGCAGTACTTC
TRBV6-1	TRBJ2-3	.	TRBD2	CASSEPTSGSTDTQYF	TGTGCCAGCAGTGAACCGACTAGCGGGAGTACAGATACGCAGTATTTT
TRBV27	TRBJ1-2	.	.	CASKDSFPPYGYTF	TGTGCCAGCAAAGACAGTTTTCCCCCCTATGGCTACACCTTC
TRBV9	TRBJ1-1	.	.	CASSVSLAVTEAFF	TGTGCCAGCAGCGTATCCTTGGCGGTCACTGAAGCTTTCTTT
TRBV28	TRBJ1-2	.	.	CASSSWSYGYTF	TGTGCCAGCAGTTCCTGGAGCTATGGCTACACCTTC
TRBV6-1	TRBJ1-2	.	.	CASSTRWGNYGYTF	TGTGCCAGCAGTACCCGATGGGGAAACTATGGCTACACCTTC
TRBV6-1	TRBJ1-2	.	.	CASNRQLLSNYGYTF	TGTGCCAGCAACCGACAGCTTCTATCTAACTATGGCTACACCTTC
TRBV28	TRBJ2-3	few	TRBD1	CASSPGDRAADTQYF	TGTGCCAGCAGTCCCGGAGACAGGGCTGCAGATACGCAGTATTTT